This T cell receptor beta chain was retrieved from a study of blood T cell repertoires in COVID-19. Clones were read by immunoSEQ multiplex PCR, and TCRdb kept only the in-frame ones, dropping some. The sample has under 150,000 clones, 70% to 90% seen once; the top ten hold 28%. CDR1 is PRHDT, CDR2 FYEKMQ, per germline (reference sequence). This CDR3 spans 12 amino acids. Deletions cut 5 bases from V and 7 bases from J, with 11 bases between. The sequence derives from a human donor in a cohort sampled during active COVID-19. V gene TRBV13 combines with J gene TRBJ1-2, with a possible D match to TRBD1 (5 bases). Material for sequencing was peripheral blood. The CDR3 spells CASSPGTSGYTF. In DNA form, the CDR3 reads TGTGCCAGCAGCCCCGGGACTTCTGGCTACACCTTC.